The next 4 T cell receptor beta chains were all read from a single sample in a study of early T cells in non-severe SARS-CoV-2 infection. One entry per CDR3 protein, called by TCRdb with MiXCR from the 5' RACE reads. This table has 50,000 to 80,000 distinct CDR3 sequences, approximately 9.2% appearing once. The sample here was whole blood, taken at baseline. The receptors derive from an adult who was a healthcare worker with PCR-confirmed SARS-CoV-2 infection or an uninfected control (not recorded which).

This clonotype was counted only a few times. Relative to the germline gene, one junction end is altered; a read error may explain this. The chain joins TRBV10-3 to TRBJ2-2, with TRBD2 identical over 12 bases. Germline V gene sequence: CDR1 ENHRY, CDR2 SYGVKD. This CDR3 comprises 14 residues. The CDR3 coding sequence is TGTGCCACTAGGACTAGCGGGAACGCCGGGGAGCTGTTTTTT. Its translation: CATRTSGNAGELFF.

The rearrangement joins TRBV18 to TRBJ2-7; D not certain. This CDR3 has 13 residues. Germline V gene sequence: CDR1 KGHSH, CDR2 LQKENI. Trimming took 0 bases from V and 6 from J, leaving 9 bases between them. The CDR3 DNA reads as TGTGCCAGCTCACCACCAGGGTTGGCCGAGCAGTACTTC. This codes for CASSPPGLAEQYF.

This clonotype was seen only a few times. This chain joins TRBV7-2 and TRBJ2-1; possible D gene TRBD2, 6 bases. There are 16 residues in the CDR3. Germline CDR1 SGHTA, CDR2 FQGNSA. The V end was cut by 0 bases, the J end by 4 bases, with 13 bases between. The CDR3 here is CASSLASSAEYNEQFF. DNA of the CDR3: TGTGCCAGCAGCTTAGCGTCTAGCGCCGAATACAATGAGCAGTTCTTC.

The chain employs TRBV19 and TRBJ2-1; no reliable D call. The V end lost 6 bases, the J end lost 7 bases, and 16 bases lay between the germline ends. Germline V CDR1 and CDR2: LNHDA, SQIVND (reference sequence). The CDR3 is 14 amino acids. The CDR3 protein is CASSRGVRSNEQFF. The CDR3 DNA sequence: TGTGCCAGTAGCCGAGGAGTCCGGTCGAATGAGCAGTTCTTC.